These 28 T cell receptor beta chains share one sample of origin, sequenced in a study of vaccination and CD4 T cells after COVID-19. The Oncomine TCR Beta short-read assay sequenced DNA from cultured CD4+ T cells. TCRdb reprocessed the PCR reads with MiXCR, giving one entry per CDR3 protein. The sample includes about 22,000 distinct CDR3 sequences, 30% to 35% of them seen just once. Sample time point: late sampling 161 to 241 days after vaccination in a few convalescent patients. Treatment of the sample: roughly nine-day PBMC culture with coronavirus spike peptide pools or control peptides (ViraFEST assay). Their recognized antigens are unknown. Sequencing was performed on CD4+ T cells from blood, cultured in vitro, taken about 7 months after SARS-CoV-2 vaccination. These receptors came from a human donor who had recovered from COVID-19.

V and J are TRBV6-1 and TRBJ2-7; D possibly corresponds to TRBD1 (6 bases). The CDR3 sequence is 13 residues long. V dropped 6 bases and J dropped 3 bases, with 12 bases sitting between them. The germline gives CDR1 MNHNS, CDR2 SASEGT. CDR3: CASRRTANYEQYF. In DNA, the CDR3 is TGTGCCAGCAGACGGACAGCCAACTACGAGCAGTACTTC.

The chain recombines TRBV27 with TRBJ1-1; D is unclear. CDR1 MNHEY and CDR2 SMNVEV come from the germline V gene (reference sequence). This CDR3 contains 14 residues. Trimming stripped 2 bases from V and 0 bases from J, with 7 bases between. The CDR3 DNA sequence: TGTGCCAGCAGTTTAGAAGGGATGAACACTGAAGCTTTCTTT. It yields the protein CASSLEGMNTEAFF.

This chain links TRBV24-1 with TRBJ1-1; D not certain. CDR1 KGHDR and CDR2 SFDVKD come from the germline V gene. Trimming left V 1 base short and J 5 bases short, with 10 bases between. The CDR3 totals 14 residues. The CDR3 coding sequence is TGTGCCACCAGTGATTTCCGGGGAGCGACTGAAGCTTTCTTT. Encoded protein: CATSDFRGATEAFF.

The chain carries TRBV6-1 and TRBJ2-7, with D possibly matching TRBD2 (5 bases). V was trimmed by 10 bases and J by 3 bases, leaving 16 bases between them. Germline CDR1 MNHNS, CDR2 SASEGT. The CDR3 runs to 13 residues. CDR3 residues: CATGVEVIYEQYF. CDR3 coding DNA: TGTGCCACCGGGGTAGAGGTGATCTACGAGCAGTACTTC.

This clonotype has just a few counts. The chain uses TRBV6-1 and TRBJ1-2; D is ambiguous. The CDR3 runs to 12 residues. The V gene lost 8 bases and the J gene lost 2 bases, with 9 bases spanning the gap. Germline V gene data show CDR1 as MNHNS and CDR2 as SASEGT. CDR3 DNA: TGTGCCAGCGGGGATCCAAACTATGGCTACACCTTC. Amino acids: CASGDPNYGYTF.

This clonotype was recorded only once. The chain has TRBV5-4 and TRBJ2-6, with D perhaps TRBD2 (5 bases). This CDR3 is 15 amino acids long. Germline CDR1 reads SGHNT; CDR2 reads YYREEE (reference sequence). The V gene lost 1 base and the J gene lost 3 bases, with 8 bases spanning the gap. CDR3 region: CASSLLGGGANVLTF. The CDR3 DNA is TGTGCCAGCAGCTTGTTAGGAGGTGGGGCCAACGTCCTGACTTTC.

CDR3 in amino acids: CAISDAAIASGVAQYF. CDR3 bases: TGTGCCATCAGTGACGCAGCAATAGCCAGCGGGGTGGCGCAGTATTTT. The chain joins TRBV10-3 to TRBJ2-3, with 7 positions matching TRBD2. The length of the CDR3 is 16 residues. The V segment lost 3 bases and the J segment 10 bases; nucleotides outside the gene matches: 16. CDR1 and CDR2 (germline): ENHRY, SYGVKD.

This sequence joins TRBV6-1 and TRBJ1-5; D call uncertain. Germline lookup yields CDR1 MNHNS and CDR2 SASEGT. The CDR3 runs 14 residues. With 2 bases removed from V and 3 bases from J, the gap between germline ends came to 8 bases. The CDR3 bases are TGTGCCAGCAGTGAAAACGGGTACAATCAGCCCCAGCATTTT. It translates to CASSENGYNQPQHF.

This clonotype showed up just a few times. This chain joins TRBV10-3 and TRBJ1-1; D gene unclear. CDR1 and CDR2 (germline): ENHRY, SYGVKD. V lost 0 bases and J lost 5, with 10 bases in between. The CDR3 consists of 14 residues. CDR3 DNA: TGTGCCATCAGTGAGTCGGTGGTAGGGACTGAAGCTTTCTTT. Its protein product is CAISESVVGTEAFF.

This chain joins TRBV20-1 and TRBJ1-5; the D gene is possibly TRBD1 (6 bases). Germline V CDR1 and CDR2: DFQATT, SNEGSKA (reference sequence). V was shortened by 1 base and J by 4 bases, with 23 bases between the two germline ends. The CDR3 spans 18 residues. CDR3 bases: TGCAGTGCTAGAGCCACGCGTCAGGGGTCCCTAACAAATCAGCCCCAGCATTTT. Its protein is CSARATRQGSLTNQPQHF.

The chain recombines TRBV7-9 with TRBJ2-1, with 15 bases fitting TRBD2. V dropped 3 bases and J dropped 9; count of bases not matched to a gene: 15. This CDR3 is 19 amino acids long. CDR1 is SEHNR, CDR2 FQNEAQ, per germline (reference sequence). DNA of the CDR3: TGTGCCAGCAGCTTTGACCGATGGACTAGCGGGAGGGCCGCAGGTGAGCAGTTCTTC. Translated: CASSFDRWTSGRAAGEQFF. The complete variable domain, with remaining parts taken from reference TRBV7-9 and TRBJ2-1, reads DTGVSQNPRHKITKRGQNVTFRCDPISEHNRLYWYRQTLGQGPEFLTYFQNEAQLEKSRLLSDRFSAERPKGSFSTLEIQRTEQGDSAMYLCASSFDRWTSGRAAGEQFFGPGTRLTVL.

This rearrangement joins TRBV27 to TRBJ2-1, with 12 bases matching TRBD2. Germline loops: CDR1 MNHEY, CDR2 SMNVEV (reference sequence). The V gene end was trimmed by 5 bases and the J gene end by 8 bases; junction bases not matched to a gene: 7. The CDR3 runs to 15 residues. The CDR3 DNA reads TGTGCCAGCAGTCACCGACTAGCGGGAGTGGATGAGCAGTTCTTC. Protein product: CASSHRLAGVDEQFF.

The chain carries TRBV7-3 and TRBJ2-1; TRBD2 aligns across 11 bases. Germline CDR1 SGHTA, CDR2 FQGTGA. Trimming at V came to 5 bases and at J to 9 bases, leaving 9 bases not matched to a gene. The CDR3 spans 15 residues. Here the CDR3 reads CASSLTSGSLGEQFF. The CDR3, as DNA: TGTGCCAGCAGCCTTACTAGCGGGAGTTTAGGTGAGCAGTTCTTC.

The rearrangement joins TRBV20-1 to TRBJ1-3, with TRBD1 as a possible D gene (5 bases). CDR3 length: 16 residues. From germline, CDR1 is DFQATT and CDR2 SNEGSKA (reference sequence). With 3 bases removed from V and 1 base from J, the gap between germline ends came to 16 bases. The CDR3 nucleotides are TGCAGTGCTAGTCGGATCACGGGACGATCTGGAAACACCATATATTTT. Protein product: CSASRITGRSGNTIYF.

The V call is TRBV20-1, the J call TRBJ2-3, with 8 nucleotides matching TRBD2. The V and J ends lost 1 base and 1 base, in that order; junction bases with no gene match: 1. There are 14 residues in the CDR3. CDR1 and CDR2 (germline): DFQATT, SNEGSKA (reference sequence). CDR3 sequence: CSARAREGTDTQYF. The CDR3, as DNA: TGCAGTGCTAGAGCGCGGGAGGGCACAGATACGCAGTATTTT.

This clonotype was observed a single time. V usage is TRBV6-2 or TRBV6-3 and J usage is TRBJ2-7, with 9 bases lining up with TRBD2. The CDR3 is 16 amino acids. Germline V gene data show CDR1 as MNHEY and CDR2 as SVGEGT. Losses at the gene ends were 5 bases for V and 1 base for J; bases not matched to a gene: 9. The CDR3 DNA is TGTGCCAGCAGTACTACCGGGACTAGCCCGTCCTACGAGCAGTACTTC. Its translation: CASSTTGTSPSYEQYF.

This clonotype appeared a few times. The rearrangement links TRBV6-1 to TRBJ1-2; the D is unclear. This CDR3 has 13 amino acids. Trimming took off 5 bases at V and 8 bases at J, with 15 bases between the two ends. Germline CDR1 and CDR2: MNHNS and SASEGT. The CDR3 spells CASSQVPRNGYTF. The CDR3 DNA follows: TGTGCCAGCAGTCAGGTCCCCCGAAACGGCTACACCTTC.

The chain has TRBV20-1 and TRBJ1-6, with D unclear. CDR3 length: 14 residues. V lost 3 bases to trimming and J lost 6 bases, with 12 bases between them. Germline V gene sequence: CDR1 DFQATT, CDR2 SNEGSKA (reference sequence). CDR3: CSASSGNTNSPLHF. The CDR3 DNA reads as TGCAGTGCTAGTTCAGGAAACACTAATTCACCCCTCCACTTT.

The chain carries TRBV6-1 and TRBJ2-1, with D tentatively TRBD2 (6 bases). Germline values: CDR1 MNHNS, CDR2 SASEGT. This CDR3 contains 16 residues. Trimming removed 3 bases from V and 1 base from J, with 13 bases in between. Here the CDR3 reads CASSDPWRGSYNEQFF. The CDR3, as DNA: TGTGCCAGCAGTGACCCTTGGCGGGGTTCCTACAATGAGCAGTTCTTC.

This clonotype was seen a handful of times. This CDR3 reads CSARDHIRGLDQPQHF. The CDR3 DNA is TGCAGTGCTAGAGACCACATAAGGGGGCTCGATCAGCCCCAGCATTTT. This chain links TRBV20-1 with TRBJ1-5, with TRBD1 matching 7 bases. Trimming at V came to 0 bases and at J to 5 bases, leaving 10 bases not matched to a gene. In germline, CDR1 is DFQATT, CDR2 SNEGSKA (reference sequence). This CDR3 is built from 16 residues.

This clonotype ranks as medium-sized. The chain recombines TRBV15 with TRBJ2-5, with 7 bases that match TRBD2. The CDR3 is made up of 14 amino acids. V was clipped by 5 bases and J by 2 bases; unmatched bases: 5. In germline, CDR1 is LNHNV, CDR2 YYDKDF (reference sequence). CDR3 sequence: CATSGDYTQETQYF. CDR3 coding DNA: TGTGCCACCAGCGGGGACTATACTCAAGAGACCCAGTACTTC.

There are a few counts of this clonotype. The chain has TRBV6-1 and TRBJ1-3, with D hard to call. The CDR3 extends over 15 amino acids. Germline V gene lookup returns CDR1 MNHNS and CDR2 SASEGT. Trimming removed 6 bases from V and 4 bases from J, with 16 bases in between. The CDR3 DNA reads TGTGCCAGCAGCGGAACACAAACGTCCGGAAACACCATATATTTT. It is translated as CASSGTQTSGNTIYF.

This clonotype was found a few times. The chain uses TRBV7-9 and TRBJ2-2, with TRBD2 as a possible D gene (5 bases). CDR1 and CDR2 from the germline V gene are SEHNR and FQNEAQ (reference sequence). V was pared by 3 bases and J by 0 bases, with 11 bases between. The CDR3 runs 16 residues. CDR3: CASSFGLPANTGELFF. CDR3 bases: TGTGCCAGCAGCTTCGGACTTCCCGCGAACACCGGGGAGCTGTTTTTT.

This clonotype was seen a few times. For the CDR3, the DNA is TGTGCCAGTAGTGGAGTCTCCTACAATGAGCAGTTCTTC. Residues: CASSGVSYNEQFF. The V call is TRBV19, the J call TRBJ2-1; no firm D call. CDR1 and CDR2 from the germline V gene are LNHDA and SQIVND (reference sequence). Trimming took off 5 bases at V and 0 bases at J, with 5 bases between the two ends. The CDR3 spans 13 residues.

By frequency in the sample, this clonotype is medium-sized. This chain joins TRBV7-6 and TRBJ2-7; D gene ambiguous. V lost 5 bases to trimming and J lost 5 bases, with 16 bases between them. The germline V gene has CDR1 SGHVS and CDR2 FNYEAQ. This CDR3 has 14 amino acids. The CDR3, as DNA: TGTGCCAGCAGCGACACAAACTCTTTCCACGAGCAGTACTTC. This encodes CASSDTNSFHEQYF.

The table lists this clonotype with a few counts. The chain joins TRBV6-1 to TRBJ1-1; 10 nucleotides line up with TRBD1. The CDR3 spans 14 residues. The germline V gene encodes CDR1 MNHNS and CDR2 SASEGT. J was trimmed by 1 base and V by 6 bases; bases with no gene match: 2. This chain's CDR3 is CASSDRGRNTEAFF. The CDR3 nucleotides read TGTGCCAGCAGCGACAGGGGGCGGAACACTGAAGCTTTCTTT.

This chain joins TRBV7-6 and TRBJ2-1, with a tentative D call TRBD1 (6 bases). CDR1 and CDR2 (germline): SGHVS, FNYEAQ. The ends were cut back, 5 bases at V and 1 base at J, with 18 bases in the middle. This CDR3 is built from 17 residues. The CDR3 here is CASSGWGLGGSYNEQFF. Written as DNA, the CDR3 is TGTGCCAGCAGCGGATGGGGTTTAGGGGGTTCCTACAATGAGCAGTTCTTC.

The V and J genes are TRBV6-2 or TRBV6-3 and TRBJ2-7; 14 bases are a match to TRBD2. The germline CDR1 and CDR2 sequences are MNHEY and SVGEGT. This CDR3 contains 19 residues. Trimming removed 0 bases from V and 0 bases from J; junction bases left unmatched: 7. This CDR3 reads CASSYSIPGLAGVSYEQYF. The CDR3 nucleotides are TGTGCCAGCAGTTACTCAATTCCGGGACTAGCGGGAGTCTCCTACGAGCAGTACTTC.